This TCR beta chain emerged from a study of shared clonotypes between healthy human individuals. In the study overall: A couple of women and a few men aged 18 to 49 served as donors. General study results and limits: Sequencing of the sorted subsets was shown by rarefaction to be incomplete despite large depth. In contrast to clonotypes shared by all four donors, non-shared clonotypes had lower generation probabilities.

TCRdb's table, derived via immunoSEQ multiplex PCR, lists solely in-frame clones and lacks some. The table has approximately 1.4 million clones, 95% to 99% seen once. CDR3 size: 14 residues. Germline trimming cut 4 bases from V and 4 bases from J; bases unmatched to any gene: 4. Germline lookup yields CDR1 SGHKS and CDR2 YYEKEE (reference sequence). About this clone: Its specificity is unknown.

The sequence derives from a man aged 25-45 years in good health. The chain carries TRBV5-5 and TRBJ1-2; TRBD1 matches at 10 bases. Sequenced material: naive CD4+ T cells sorted from blood. Subset here: CD45RA+ positively selected. The CDR3 region is CASSPRDRGYGYTF. The CDR3 region has the DNA TGTGCCAGCAGCCCCCGGGACAGGGGCTATGGCTACACCTTC.